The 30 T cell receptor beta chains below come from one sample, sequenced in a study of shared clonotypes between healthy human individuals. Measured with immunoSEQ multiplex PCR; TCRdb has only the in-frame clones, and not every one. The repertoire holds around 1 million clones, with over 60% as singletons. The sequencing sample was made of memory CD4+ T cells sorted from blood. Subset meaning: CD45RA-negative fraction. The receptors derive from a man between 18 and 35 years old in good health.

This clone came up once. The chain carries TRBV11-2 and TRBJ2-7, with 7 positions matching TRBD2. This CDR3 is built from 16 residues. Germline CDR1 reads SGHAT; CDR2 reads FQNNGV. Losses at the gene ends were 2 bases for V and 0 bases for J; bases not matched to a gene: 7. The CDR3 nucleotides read TGTGCCAGCAGCTTACACCTGAGCGGGACCTCCTACGAGCAGTACTTC. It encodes CASSLHLSGTSYEQYF.

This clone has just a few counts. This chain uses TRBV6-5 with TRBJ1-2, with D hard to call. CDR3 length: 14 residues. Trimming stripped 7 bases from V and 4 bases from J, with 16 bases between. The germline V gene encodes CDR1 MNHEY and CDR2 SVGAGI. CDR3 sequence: CASTLGAPSYGYTF. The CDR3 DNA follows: TGTGCCAGCACCCTCGGTGCGCCATCCTATGGCTACACCTTC.

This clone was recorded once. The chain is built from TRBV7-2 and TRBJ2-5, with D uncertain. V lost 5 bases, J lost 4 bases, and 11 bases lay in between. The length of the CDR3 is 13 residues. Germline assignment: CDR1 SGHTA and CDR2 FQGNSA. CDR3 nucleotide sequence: TGTGCCAGCAGCCTCCGAGCGACAGAGACCCAGTACTTC. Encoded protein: CASSLRATETQYF.

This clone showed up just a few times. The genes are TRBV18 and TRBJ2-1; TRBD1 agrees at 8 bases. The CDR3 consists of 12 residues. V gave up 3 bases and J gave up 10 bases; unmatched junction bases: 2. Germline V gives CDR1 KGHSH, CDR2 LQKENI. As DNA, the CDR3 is TGTGCCAGCTCACCCGGACAGGGAGAGCAGTTCTTC. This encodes CASSPGQGEQFF. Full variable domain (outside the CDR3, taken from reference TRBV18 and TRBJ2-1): NAGVMQNPRHLVRRRGQEARLRCSPMKGHSHVYWYRQLPEEGLKFMVYLQKENIIDESGMPKERFSAEFPKEGPSILRIQQVVRGDSAAYFCASSPGQGEQFFGPGTRLTVL.

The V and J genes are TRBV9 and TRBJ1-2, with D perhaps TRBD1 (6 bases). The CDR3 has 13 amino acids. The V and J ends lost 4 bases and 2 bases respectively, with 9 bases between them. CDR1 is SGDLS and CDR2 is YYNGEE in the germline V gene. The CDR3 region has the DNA TGTGCCAGCAGCTCCACAGGGAACTATGGCTACACCTTC. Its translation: CASSSTGNYGYTF.

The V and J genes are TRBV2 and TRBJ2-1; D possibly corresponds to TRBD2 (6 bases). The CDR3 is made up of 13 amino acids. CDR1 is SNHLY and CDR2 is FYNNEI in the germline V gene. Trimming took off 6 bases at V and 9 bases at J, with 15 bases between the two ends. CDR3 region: CASSTGAAGEQFF. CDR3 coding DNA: TGTGCCAGCAGCACGGGAGCAGCGGGTGAGCAGTTCTTC.

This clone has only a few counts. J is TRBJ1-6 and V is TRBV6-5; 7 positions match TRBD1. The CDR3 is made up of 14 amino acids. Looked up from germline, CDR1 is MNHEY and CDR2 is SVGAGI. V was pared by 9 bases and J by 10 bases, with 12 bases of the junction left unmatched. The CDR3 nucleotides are TGTGCCAGTAGGTCAGGGGGAGTGAGCTCACCCCTCCACTTT. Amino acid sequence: CASRSGGVSSPLHF.

CDR3 DNA: TGCGCCAGCAGCTCCTCCCTGGGGGGAAATGAAAAACTGTTTTTT. Its protein is CASSSSLGGNEKLFF. The chain uses TRBV5-1 and TRBJ1-4, with TRBD1 as a possible D gene (5 bases). Germline-derived CDR1 and CDR2 are SGHRS and YFSETQ. Between the trimmed V and J ends, which lost 3 bases and 5 bases, there was a span of 14 bases. CDR3 length equals 15 residues.

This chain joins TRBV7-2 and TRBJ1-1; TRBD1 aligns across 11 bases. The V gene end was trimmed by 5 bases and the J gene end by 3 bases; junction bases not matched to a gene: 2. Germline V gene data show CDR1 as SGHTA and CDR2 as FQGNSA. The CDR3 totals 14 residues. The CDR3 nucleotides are TGTGCCAGCAGCCGGACAGGGGGCGACACTGAAGCTTTCTTT. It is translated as CASSRTGGDTEAFF. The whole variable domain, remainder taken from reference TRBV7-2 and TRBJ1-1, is GAGVSQSPSNKVTEKGKDVELRCDPISGHTALYWYRQSLGQGLEFLIYFQGNSAPDKSGLPSDRFSAERTGGSVSTLTIQRTQQEDSAVYLCASSRTGGDTEAFFGQGTRLTVV.

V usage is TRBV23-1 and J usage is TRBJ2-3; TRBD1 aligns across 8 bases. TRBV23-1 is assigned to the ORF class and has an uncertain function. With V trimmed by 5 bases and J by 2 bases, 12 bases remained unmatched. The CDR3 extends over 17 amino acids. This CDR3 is CASSVAPDRVPTDTQYF. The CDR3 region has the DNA TGCGCCAGCAGTGTAGCCCCGGACAGGGTCCCCACAGATACGCAGTATTTT.

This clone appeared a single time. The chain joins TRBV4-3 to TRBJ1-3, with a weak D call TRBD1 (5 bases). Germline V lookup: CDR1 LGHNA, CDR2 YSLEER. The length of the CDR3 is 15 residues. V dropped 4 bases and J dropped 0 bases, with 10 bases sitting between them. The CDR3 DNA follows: TGCGCCAGCAGCCGCCAGGGAACCTCTGGAAACACCATATATTTT. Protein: CASSRQGTSGNTIYF.

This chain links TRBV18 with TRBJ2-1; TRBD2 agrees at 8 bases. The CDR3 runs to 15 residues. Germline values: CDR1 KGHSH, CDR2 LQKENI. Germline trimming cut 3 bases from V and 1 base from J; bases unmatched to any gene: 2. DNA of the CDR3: TGTGCCAGCTCACCGGGACTAGGATCCTACAATGAGCAGTTCTTC. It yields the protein CASSPGLGSYNEQFF.

CDR3 in DNA: TGTGCCAGCAGTTGGGCCAGGGGCGCAGATACGCAGTATTTT. It yields the protein CASSWARGADTQYF. The chain couples TRBV27 to TRBJ2-3, with D perhaps matching TRBD1 (6 bases). The V and J ends lost 4 bases and 4 bases respectively, with 12 bases between them. The CDR3 consists of 14 residues. In germline, CDR1 is MNHEY, CDR2 SMNVEV (reference sequence).

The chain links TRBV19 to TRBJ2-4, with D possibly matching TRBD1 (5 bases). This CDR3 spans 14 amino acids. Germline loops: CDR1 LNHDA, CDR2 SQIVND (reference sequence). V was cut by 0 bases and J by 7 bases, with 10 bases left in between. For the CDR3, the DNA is TGTGCCAGTAGTATAGAAGGAAAGGGGAACATTCAGTACTTC. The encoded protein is CASSIEGKGNIQYF.

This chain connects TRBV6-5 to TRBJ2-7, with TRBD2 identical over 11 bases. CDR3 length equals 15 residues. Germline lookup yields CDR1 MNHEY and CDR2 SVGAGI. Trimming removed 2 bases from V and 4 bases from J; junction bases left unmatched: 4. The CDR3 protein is CASSYAGLAAYEQYF. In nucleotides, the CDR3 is TGTGCCAGCAGTTACGCGGGACTAGCGGCGTACGAGCAGTACTTC.

In nucleotides, the CDR3 is TGTGCCAGCAGCTTTAACGGGTTCTCACCCCTCCACTTT. It translates to CASSFNGFSPLHF. The chain carries TRBV11-2 and TRBJ1-6; no reliable D call. This CDR3 contains 13 residues. V dropped 3 bases and J dropped 10 bases, with 10 bases sitting between them. CDR1 and CDR2 (germline): SGHAT, FQNNGV.

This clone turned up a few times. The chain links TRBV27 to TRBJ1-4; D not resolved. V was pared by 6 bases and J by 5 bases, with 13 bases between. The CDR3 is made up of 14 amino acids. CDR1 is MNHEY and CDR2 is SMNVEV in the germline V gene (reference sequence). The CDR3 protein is CASRSSGVNEKLFF. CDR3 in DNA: TGTGCCAGCAGATCGTCCGGGGTCAATGAAAAACTGTTTTTT.

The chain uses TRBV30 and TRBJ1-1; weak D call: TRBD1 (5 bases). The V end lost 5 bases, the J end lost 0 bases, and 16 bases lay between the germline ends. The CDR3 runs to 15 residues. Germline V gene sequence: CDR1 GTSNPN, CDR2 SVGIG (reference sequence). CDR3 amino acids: CAWRGQLPLNTEAFF. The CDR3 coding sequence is TGTGCCTGGCGTGGACAATTGCCTTTGAACACTGAAGCTTTCTTT.

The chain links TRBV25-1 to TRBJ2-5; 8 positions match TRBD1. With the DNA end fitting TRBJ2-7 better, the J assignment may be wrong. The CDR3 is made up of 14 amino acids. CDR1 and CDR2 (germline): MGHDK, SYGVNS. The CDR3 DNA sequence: TGTGCCAGCCGTATGACAGGGGAAACCTACGAGCAGTACTTC. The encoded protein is CASRMTGETYEQYF.

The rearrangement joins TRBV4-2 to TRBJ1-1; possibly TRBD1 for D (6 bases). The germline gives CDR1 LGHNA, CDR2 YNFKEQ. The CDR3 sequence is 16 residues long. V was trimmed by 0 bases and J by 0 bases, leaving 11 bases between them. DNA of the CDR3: TGTGCCAGCAGCCAAGAGGGAGGACAGATGAACACTGAAGCTTTCTTT. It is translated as CASSQEGGQMNTEAFF.

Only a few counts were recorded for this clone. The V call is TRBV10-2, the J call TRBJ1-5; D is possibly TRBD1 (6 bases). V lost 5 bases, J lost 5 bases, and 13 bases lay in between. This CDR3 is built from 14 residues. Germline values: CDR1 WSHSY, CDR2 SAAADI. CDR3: CASSPGVEHQPQHF. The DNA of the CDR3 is TGCGCCAGCAGTCCAGGGGTAGAGCATCAGCCCCAGCATTTT.

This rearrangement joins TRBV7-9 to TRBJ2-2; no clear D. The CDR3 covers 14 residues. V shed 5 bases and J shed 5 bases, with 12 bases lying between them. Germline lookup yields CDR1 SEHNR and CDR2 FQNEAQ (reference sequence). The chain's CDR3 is CASSPPVVTGELFF. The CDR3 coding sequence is TGTGCCAGCAGCCCCCCGGTGGTTACCGGGGAGCTGTTTTTT.

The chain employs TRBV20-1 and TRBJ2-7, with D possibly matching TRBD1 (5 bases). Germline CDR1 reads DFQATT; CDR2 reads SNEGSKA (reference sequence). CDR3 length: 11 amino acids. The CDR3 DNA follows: TGCAGCGGGCAGGGTCTGCACGAGCAGTACTTC. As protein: CSGQGLHEQYF.

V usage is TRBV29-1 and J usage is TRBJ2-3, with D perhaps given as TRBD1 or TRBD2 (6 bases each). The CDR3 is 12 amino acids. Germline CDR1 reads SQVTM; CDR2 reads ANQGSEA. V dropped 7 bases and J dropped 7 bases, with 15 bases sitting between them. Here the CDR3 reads CSAPGAVNTQYF. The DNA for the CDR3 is TGCAGCGCCCCGGGGGCGGTGAATACGCAGTATTTT.

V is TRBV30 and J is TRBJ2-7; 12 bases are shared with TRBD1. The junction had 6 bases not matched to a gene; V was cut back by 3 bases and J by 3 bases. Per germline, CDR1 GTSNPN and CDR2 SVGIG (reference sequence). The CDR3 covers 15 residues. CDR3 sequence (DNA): TGTGCCTGGAGGGTGGGACAGGGGGCGGTCTACGAGCAGTACTTC. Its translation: CAWRVGQGAVYEQYF.

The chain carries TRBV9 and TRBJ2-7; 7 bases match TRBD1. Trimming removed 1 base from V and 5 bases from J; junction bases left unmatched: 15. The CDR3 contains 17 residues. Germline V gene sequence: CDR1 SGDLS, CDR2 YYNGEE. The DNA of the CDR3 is TGTGCCAGCAGCGTATTTAAGGGGGCTAAAGGGTTCGACGAGCAGTACTTC. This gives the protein CASSVFKGAKGFDEQYF.

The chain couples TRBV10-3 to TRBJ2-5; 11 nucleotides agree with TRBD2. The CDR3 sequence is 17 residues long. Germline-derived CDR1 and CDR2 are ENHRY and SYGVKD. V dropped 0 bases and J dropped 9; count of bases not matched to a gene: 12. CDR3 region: CAISESAMTSGTGAQYF. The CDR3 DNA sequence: TGTGCCATCAGTGAGTCGGCCATGACTAGCGGGACGGGGGCCCAGTACTTC.

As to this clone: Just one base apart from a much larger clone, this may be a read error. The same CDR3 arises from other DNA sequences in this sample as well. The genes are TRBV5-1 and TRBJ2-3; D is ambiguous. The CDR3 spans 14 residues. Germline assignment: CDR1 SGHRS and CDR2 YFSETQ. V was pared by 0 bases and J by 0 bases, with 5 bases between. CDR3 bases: TGCGCCAGCAGCTTGGTCAGAAGCACAGATACGCAGTATTTT. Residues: CASSLVRSTDTQYF.

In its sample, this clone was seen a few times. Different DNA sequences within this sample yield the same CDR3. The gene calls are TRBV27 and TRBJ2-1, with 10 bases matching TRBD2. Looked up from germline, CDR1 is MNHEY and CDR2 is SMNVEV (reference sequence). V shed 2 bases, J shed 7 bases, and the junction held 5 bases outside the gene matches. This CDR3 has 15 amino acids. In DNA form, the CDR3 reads TGTGCCAGCAGTTTAGGGCTAGCGGGAGTAAATGAGCAGTTCTTC. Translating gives CASSLGLAGVNEQFF.

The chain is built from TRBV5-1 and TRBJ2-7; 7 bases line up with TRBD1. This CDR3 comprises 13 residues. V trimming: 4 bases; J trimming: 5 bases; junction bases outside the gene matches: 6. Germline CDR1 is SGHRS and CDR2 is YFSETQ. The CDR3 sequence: CASSPRGPHEQYF. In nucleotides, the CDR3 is TGCGCCAGCAGCCCAAGGGGGCCGCACGAGCAGTACTTC.